These 3 T cell receptor beta chains share one sample of origin, sequenced in a study of Ad26.COV2.S vaccination and SARS-CoV-2 variants. Treatment reported: around 19 received Ad26.COV2.S at low or high dose, single or two shots; about 5 received placebo; per-sample allocation not given. Sampling happened 63 days after the first vaccine or placebo injection. Data came from immunoSEQ multiplex PCR; TCRdb stores just in-frame clones and leaves some out. The sample holds hundreds of thousands of clones, about nine tenths seen once. The source was peripheral blood, collected in a trial of Ad26.COV2.S vaccine versus placebo. These receptors were taken from a person aged 18 to 59 who received the Ad26.COV2.S COVID-19 vaccine or a placebo.

The rearrangement uses TRBV14 and TRBJ2-5; 9 bases fit TRBD2. The CDR3 has 15 amino acids. Germline loops: CDR1 SGHDN, CDR2 FVKESK. Trimming cost V 4 bases and J 1 base; bases outside gene matches: 4. The chain's CDR3 is CASSLLAGAQETQYF. CDR3 coding DNA: TGTGCCAGCAGCCTCTTAGCGGGAGCCCAAGAGACCCAGTACTTC.

The chain is built from TRBV28 and TRBJ2-7; 7 bases are a match to TRBD1. Germline V CDR1 and CDR2: MDHEN, SYDVKM. Germline trimming cut 6 bases from V and 2 bases from J; bases unmatched to any gene: 16. This CDR3 region has 17 residues. The DNA of the CDR3 is TGTGCCAGCAGCATCCCCGGGACAGCGGATGTGACCTACGAGCAGTACTTC. Translated: CASSIPGTADVTYEQYF.

This chain connects TRBV27 to TRBJ2-7, with 8 bases identical to TRBD2. Losses at the gene ends were 5 bases for V and 2 bases for J; bases not matched to a gene: 8. The CDR3 length is 15 residues. The germline CDR1 and CDR2 sequences are MNHEY and SMNVEV (reference sequence). This chain's CDR3 is CASSTSGGRAYEQYF. The CDR3 DNA reads as TGTGCCAGCAGTACATCGGGGGGGAGGGCCTACGAGCAGTACTTC.